Following are 2 T cell receptor beta chains from one sample sequenced in a study of blood T cell repertoires in COVID-19. Generated by immunoSEQ multiplex PCR, the TCRdb table keeps only in-frame clones and is missing some. The table has 380,000 or so clones, approximately 89% seen once. Sequencing was carried out using PBMCs or T cells enriched from blood (not recorded which). Receptors were obtained from a man aged 25 to 45 who had recovered from COVID-19.

The sample holds one count of this clone. This chain connects TRBV7-2 to TRBJ1-4; D is unclear. There are 15 residues in the CDR3. The V gene's germline CDR1 is SGHTA and CDR2 FQGNSA. Trimming removed 6 bases from V and 0 bases from J, with 11 bases in between. The CDR3 region is CASRWTEATNEKLFF. The CDR3 nucleotides read TGTGCCAGCAGGTGGACGGAGGCAACTAATGAAAAACTGTTTTTT.

The genes are TRBV28 and TRBJ1-5; 7 positions agree with TRBD1. The V and J ends lost 11 bases and 0 bases, in that order; junction bases with no gene match: 7. Looked up from germline, CDR1 is MDHEN and CDR2 is SYDVKM. This CDR3 region has 14 residues. The CDR3 loop reads CAGASGGSNQPQHF. CDR3 nucleotides: TGTGCCGGCGCCTCAGGGGGTAGCAATCAGCCCCAGCATTTT.